The clone carrying this TCR beta chain occurred a few times. Its specificity is unknown. This entry comes from a study of T cell repertoires in cytomegalovirus infection. Study summary: Public TCR beta signature analysis indicated the presence of both CMV infection and matching HLA type. Study-wide points: The response measured ex vivo was dominated by TCR beta clonotypes (HLA-C-restricted and CMV-specific). Using cumulative public TCR beta family frequency, the authors identified those who carried CMV together with the relevant HLA.

From the reads, TCRdb called clonotypes with MiXCR, one entry per CDR3 protein. This sample has around 350,000 distinct CDR3 sequences, with 15% to 20% found just once. The CDR3 is 13 residues long. The V gene lost 3 bases and the J gene lost 2 bases, with 7 bases spanning the gap. Germline V CDR1 and CDR2: LNHDA, SQIVND (reference sequence). The chain has TRBV19 and TRBJ1-1; D call uncertain. The receptor was isolated from a human donor in good health (CMV status not recorded). Some clones in this sample may be carry-over from other donors' samples. Sequencing was performed on PBMCs. The CDR3 reads CASSIELNTEAFF. The DNA of the CDR3 is TGTGCCAGTAGTATTGAACTAAACACTGAAGCTTTCTTT.